This record covers a single TCR beta chain. The sample comes from a study of blood T cell repertoires in COVID-19. Study-wide background: Sample material is recorded as cDNA or gDNA derived from T cells, B-cell-depleted T cells, or PBMCs.

In the source study's methods: Reference gene primer amplification gave nucleated cell count estimates. The method was immunoSEQ multiplex PCR; TCRdb's version includes in-frame clones alone and lacks a portion of them. The V and J calls and clone size are taken from that table; D and trimming were inferred from the DNA. The repertoire has fewer than 250,000 clones, 70% to 90% of them found once; the top ten carry just under 1%. CDR1 is SSHAT, CDR2 FNYEAQ, per germline (reference sequence). The CDR3 covers 12 residues. The specimen sequenced was peripheral blood. This sequence joins TRBV7-7 and TRBJ2-7; 7 positions agree with TRBD1. This receptor was identified in a man aged 35 to 55 with acute or convalescent COVID-19. Here the CDR3 reads CARRDRVLEQYF. The CDR3 nucleotides are TGTGCTAGACGCGACAGGGTTCTCGAGCAGTACTTC.